What follows are 3 T cell receptor beta chains derived from one specimen sequenced in a study of blood T cell repertoires in COVID-19. Assay used: immunoSEQ multiplex PCR; TCRdb lists only in-frame clones, some missing. There are about 180,000 clones in the sample; 87% occur only once, and roughly 1.4% lies in the top ten. The sample was peripheral blood. All receptors come from a woman aged 45-60 years with acute or convalescent COVID-19.

This clone was seen a few times. The J gene is TRBJ1-2, the V gene TRBV5-7; D is possibly TRBD1 (5 bases). TRBV5-7 carries the ORF label, with uncertain function. This CDR3 is built from 14 residues. V shed 1 base and J shed 5 bases, with 12 bases lying between them. The CDR3 nucleotides are TGTGCCAGCAGCTTGCGTAGGGAGGGGTATGGCTACACCTTC. As protein: CASSLRREGYGYTF.

V usage is TRBV5-1 and J usage is TRBJ2-3, with 7 bases that match TRBD2. The V segment lost 4 bases and the J segment 2 bases; nucleotides outside the gene matches: 4. The CDR3 is 14 amino acids. Per the germline V gene, CDR1 is SGHRS and CDR2 is YFSETQ. In nucleotides, the CDR3 is TGCGCCAGCAGCATAAGCGGGAACACAGATACGCAGTATTTT. Protein: CASSISGNTDTQYF.

This clone is a singleton in its sample. The chain carries TRBV4-2 and TRBJ2-3; 9 bases are shared with TRBD2. The CDR3 sequence is 15 residues long. Trimming took 2 bases from V and 2 from J; bases not matched to a gene: 2. Germline-derived CDR1 and CDR2 are LGHNA and YNFKEQ. CDR3 amino acids: CASSQIAGVTDTQYF. Written as DNA, the CDR3 is TGTGCCAGCAGCCAAATAGCGGGAGTCACAGATACGCAGTATTTT.